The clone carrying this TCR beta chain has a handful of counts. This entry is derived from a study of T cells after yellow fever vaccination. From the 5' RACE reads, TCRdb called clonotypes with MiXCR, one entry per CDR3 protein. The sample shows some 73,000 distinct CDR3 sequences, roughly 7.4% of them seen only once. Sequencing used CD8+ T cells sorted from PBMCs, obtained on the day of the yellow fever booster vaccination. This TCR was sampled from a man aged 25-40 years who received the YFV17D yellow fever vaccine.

The CDR3 DNA reads TGTGCCAGCAGTGAAGGGTGGACTCAAGAGACCCAGTACTTC. It translates to CASSEGWTQETQYF. The chain has TRBV6-1 and TRBJ2-5; D might be TRBD2 (5 bases). The CDR3 covers 14 residues. V dropped 1 base and J dropped 2 bases, with 8 bases sitting between them. The V gene's germline CDR1 is MNHNS and CDR2 SASEGT.